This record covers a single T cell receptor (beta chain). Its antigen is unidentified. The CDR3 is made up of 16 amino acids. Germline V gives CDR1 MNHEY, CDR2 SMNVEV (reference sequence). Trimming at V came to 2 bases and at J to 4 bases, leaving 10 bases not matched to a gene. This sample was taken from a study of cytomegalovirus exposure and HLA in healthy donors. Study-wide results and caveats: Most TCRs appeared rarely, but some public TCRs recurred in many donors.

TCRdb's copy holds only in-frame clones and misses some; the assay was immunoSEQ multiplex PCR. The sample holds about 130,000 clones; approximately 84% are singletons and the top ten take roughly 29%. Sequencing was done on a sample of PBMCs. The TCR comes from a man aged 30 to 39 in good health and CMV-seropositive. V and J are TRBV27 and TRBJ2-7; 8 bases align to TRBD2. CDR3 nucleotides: TGTGCCAGCAGTTTACTCCCGGGACTAGAATTTTACGAGCAGTACTTC. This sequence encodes CASSLLPGLEFYEQYF.